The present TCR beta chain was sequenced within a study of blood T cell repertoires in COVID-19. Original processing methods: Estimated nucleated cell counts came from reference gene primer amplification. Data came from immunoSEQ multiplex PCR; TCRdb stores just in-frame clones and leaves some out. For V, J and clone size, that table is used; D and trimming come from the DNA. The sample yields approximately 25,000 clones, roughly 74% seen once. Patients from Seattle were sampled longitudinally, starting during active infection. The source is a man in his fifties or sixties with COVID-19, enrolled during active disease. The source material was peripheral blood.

In nucleotides, the CDR3 is TGTGCCAGCAGCTTAGCCGGAAGGGGTGGCTACACCTTC. It specifies CASSLAGRGGYTF. The V and J genes are TRBV11-3 and TRBJ1-2, with a tentative D call TRBD1 (5 bases). Trimming stripped 1 base from V and 7 bases from J, with 10 bases between. This CDR3 has 13 amino acids. The germline gives CDR1 SGHNT, CDR2 YENEEA.